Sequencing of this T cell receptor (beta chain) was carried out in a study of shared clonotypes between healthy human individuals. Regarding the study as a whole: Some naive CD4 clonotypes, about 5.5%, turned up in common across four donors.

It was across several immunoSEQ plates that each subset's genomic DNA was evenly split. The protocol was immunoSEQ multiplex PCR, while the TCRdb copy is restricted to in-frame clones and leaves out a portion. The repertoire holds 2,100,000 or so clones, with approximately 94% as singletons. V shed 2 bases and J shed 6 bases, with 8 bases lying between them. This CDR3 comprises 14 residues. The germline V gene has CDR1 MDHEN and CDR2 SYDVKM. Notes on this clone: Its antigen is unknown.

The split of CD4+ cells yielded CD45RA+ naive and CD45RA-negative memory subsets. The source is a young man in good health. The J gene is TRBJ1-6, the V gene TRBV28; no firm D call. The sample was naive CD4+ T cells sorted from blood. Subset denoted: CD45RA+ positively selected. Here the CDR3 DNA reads TGTGCCAGCAGTTTAAGGCAAAGTAATTCACCCCTCCACTTT. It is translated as CASSLRQSNSPLHF.